These T cell receptor beta chains were read from a single sample in a study of control samples from healthy donors and cancer patients. Clones were read by immunoSEQ multiplex PCR, and TCRdb kept only the in-frame ones, dropping some. The data show under 140,000 clones, with roughly 90% seen just once and about 3.9% held by the top ten. Sequenced input: PBMCs. Receptor source: a woman aged 60 to 75 with lung cancer. Each CDR3 is given with its conserved first and last residue. Each record gives: V gene, D gene, clone size, J gene, CDR3 DNA, CDR3 protein. A D gene is named only where the DNA matches it firmly. A row's size may be missing; if present it is once, few, many or a size class.

TRBV7-2	TRBD1	once	TRBJ1-2	TGTGCCAGCAGCAAGAGACAGGGTACGGGGTATGGCTACACCTTC	CASSKRQGTGYGYTF
TRBV6-6	TRBD1	.	TRBJ1-5	TGTGCCAGCACCACGGGACAGGGTCTTCAGCCCCAGCATTTT	CASTTGQGLQPQHF
TRBV12-3/TRBV12-4	.	.	TRBJ2-3	TGTGCCAGCAGTTTAGGATACACAGATACGCAGTATTTT	CASSLGYTDTQYF
TRBV5-1	.	.	TRBJ2-2	TGCGCCAGCAATGGTGGGAGTTTCACCGGGGAGCTGTTTTTT	CASNGGSFTGELFF
TRBV19	TRBD1	.	TRBJ1-1	TGTGCCAGTAGTACGACCGGGACAGGTGTTGGTTGGACTGAAGCTTTCTTT	CASSTTGTGVGWTEAFF
TRBV28	TRBD1	.	TRBJ1-3	TGTGCCAGCAGTTCGGACAGGATCCCCTCTGGAAACACCATATATTTT	CASSSDRIPSGNTIYF
TRBV28	.	.	TRBJ1-1	TGTGCCAGCAGTTTAACCCCTGAGTTGGCTTCGAACACTGAAGCTTTCTTT	CASSLTPELASNTEAFF
TRBV7-9	.	.	TRBJ1-1	TGTGCCAGCAGCAAAATAACCGGAGGGGTGGCTGAAGCTTTCTTT	CASSKITGGVAEAFF
TRBV19	.	.	TRBJ1-2	TGTGCCAGTAGTATGAAGGTTGGGGGTGGCTACACCTTC	CASSMKVGGGYTF
TRBV10-3	.	.	TRBJ1-2	TGTGCCATCAGTGAGCCCTCTCAGGGCCCGAAGGGCTACACCTTC	CAISEPSQGPKGYTF
TRBV5-1	.	.	TRBJ2-3	TGCGCCAGCAGCTTGGATGTCGGATCAGATACGCAGTATTTT	CASSLDVGSDTQYF
TRBV19	.	once	TRBJ1-3	TGTGCCAGTAGTGACCTGAGCTCTGGAAACACCATATATTTT	CASSDLSSGNTIYF
TRBV15	TRBD2	.	TRBJ2-1	TGTGCCACCAGCAGAGATGTAGCGAGCGGGGGAGTTTACAATGAGCAGTTCTTC	CATSRDVASGGVYNEQFF
TRBV5-1	.	.	TRBJ1-1	TGCGCCAGCAGCTTGTGGGGGGACCCGAACACTGAAGCTTTCTTT	CASSLWGDPNTEAFF
TRBV27	.	few	TRBJ2-5	TGTGCCAGCAGTTTTGCCGGGGGCGTCGGGGAGACCCAGTACTTC	CASSFAGGVGETQYF
TRBV19	.	.	TRBJ2-2	TGTGCCAGTAGTCGTAGTGGCGCCGGGGAGCTGTTTTTT	CASSRSGAGELFF
TRBV9	TRBD2	.	TRBJ2-5	TGTGCCAGCAGCGCCCCTAGGGGGACTAGCGGGAACCAAGAGACCCAGTACTTC	CASSAPRGTSGNQETQYF
TRBV6-1	.	.	TRBJ2-7	TGTGCCAGCAGTGAAGGCCCTCCAAGCGAGCAGTACTTC	CASSEGPPSEQYF
TRBV5-5	.	.	TRBJ2-7	TGTGCCAGCAGCTTATGGGGGCTCTCCTACGAGCAGTACTTC	CASSLWGLSYEQYF
TRBV6-1	TRBD1	.	TRBJ1-3	TGTGCCAGCAGCATGACAGGGATACGGGGAAACACCATATATTTT	CASSMTGIRGNTIYF
TRBV24-1	TRBD1	.	TRBJ2-5	TGTGCCACCAGTCTTAGACAGGGTGAGACCCAGTACTTC	CATSLRQGETQYF
TRBV6-5	.	.	TRBJ1-2	TGTGCCAGCAGCCTCACGGGGCCTTACTATGGCTACACCTTC	CASSLTGPYYGYTF
TRBV29-1	TRBD1	.	TRBJ1-2	TGCAGCGTTGAACTGGCAGGGGGAGATGGCTACACCTTC	CSVELAGGDGYTF
TRBV7-2	.	.	TRBJ1-1	TGTGCCAGCAGCTTAGACGGGTCGGACACTGAAGCTTTCTTT	CASSLDGSDTEAFF
TRBV6-5	.	.	TRBJ1-2	TGTGCCAGCACGGGAAACTATGGCTACACCTTC	CASTGNYGYTF
TRBV7-9	.	.	TRBJ1-6	TGTGCCAGCAGCTCGGACAGAAATTATAATTCACCCCTCCACTTT	CASSSDRNYNSPLHF
TRBV12-3/TRBV12-4	.	.	TRBJ1-5	TGTGCCAGCAGTGCAGCGGTGAATCAGCCCCAGCATTTT	CASSAAVNQPQHF
TRBV5-5	.	.	TRBJ1-1	TGTGCCAGCAGCCCCACGGGGGGTATCAACACTGAAGCTTTCTTT	CASSPTGGINTEAFF
TRBV27	.	.	TRBJ1-1	TGTGCCAGCACCCGAGGAGGGGCCACTGAAGCTTTCTTT	CASTRGGATEAFF
TRBV11-2	.	.	TRBJ2-1	TGTGCCAGCAGCTCCAAGACAGACCCCTCCTACAATGAGCAGTTCTTC	CASSSKTDPSYNEQFF
TRBV3-1/TRBV3-2	.	.	TRBJ2-3	TGTGCCAGCAGCCTGGGGGGGGGCCCGAACACAGATACGCAGTATTTT	CASSLGGGPNTDTQYF
TRBV27	.	.	TRBJ2-5	TGTGCCAGCTTGGGCAGACCCATCCAAGAGACCCAGTACTTC	CASLGRPIQETQYF
TRBV6-5	.	.	TRBJ1-1	TGTGCCAGCAGGCCGGAGGGCGGGACTGAAGCTTTCTTT	CASRPEGGTEAFF
TRBV19	TRBD1	.	TRBJ1-4	TGTGCCAGTAGTATAGCGATTTCGGGGACAGGGGCTGAAAAACTGTTTTTT	CASSIAISGTGAEKLFF
TRBV9	.	.	TRBJ2-3	TGTGCCAGCAGCGTAGGTGACCGCCTGCCAGATACGCAGTATTTT	CASSVGDRLPDTQYF
TRBV12-5	TRBD2	.	TRBJ2-1	TGTGCTAGTGGTTTGGGAAAAGGGACTAGCCCTCGCGATGAGCAGTTCTTC	CASGLGKGTSPRDEQFF
TRBV6-6	TRBD1	.	TRBJ1-4	TGTGCCAGCAGAGGCAGGGGGAATGAAAAACTGTTTTTT	CASRGRGNEKLFF
TRBV5-4	.	few	TRBJ2-3	TGTGCCAGCAGCTTCGGGAGCACAGATACGCAGTATTTT	CASSFGSTDTQYF
TRBV4-1	.	.	TRBJ2-7	TGCGCCAGCAGCCAAGATAGGCAAGGGATCAGTGGCGAGCAGTACTTC	CASSQDRQGISGEQYF